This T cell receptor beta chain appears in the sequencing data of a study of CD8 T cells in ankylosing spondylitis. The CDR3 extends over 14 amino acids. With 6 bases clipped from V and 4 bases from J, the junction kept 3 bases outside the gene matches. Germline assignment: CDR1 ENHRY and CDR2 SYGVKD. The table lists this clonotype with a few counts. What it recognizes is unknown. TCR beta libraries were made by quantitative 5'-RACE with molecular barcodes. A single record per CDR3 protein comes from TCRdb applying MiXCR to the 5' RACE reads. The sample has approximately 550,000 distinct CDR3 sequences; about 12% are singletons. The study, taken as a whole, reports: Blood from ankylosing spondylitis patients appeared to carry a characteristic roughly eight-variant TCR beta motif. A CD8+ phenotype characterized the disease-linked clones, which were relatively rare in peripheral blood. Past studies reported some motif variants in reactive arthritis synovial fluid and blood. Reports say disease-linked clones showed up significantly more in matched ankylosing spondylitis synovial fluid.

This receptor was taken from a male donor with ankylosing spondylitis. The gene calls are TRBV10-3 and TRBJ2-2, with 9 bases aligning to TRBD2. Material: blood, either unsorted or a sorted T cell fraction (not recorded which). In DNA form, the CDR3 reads TGTGCCATCAGGAATAGCGGGAGCACCGGGGAGCTGTTTTTT. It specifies CAIRNSGSTGELFF.